This record concerns one TCR beta chain sequence. What it recognizes is unknown. This sample was included in a study of shared clonotypes between healthy human individuals. General study findings and limits: In a few donors, around 5% of naive CD4 clonotypes appeared in common. Larger estimated richness was generally recorded for naive subsets relative to memory subsets. Some clonotypes were shared by all four sorted-subset donors, while others were not shared. The non-shared ones had lower generation probabilities than the shared ones.

Participating donors were healthy, HIV-negative adults free of recent acute infections or vaccinations. V lost 5 bases and J 9 bases, leaving 14 bases between the germline ends. CDR3 length: 14 residues. Germline lookup yields CDR1 MNHNY and CDR2 SVGAGI (reference sequence). Clones were sequenced by immunoSEQ multiplex PCR, and TCRdb holds only the in-frame ones, with some missing. Here the sample spans some 1 million clones, about three quarters being singletons. The chain carries TRBV6-6 and TRBJ1-6; D unresolved. Sequenced sample: memory CD4+ T cells sorted from blood. Subset in this sample: CD45RA-negative fraction. The source is a man between 18 and 29 years old in good health. The CDR3 region is CASSPRLRASPLHF. The DNA for the CDR3 is TGTGCCAGCAGTCCCCGTTTAAGGGCTTCACCCCTCCACTTT.